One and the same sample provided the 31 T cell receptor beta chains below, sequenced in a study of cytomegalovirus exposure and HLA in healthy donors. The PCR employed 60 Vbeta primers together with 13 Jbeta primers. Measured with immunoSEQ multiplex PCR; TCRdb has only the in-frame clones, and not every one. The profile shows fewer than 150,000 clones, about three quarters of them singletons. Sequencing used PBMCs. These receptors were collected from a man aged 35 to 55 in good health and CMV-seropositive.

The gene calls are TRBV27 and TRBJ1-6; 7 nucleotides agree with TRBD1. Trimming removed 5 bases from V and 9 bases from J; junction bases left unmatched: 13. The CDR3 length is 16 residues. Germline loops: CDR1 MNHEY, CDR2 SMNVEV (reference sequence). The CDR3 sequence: CASSPIVTGSFSPLHF. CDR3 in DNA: TGTGCCAGCAGTCCGATCGTGACAGGGTCTTTTTCACCCCTCCACTTT.

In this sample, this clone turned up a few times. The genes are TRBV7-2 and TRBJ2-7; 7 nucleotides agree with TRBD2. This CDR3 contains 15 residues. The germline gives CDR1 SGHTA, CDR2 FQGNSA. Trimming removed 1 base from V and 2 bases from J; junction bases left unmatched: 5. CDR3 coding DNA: TGTGCCAGCAGCTTAGGACCTAGCGGTCCCTACGAGCAGTACTTC. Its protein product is CASSLGPSGPYEQYF.

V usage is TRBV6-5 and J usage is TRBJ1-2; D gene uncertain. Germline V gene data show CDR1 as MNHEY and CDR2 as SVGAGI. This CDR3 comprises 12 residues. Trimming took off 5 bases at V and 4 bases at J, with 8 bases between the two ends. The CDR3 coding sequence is TGTGCCAGCAGTGCAGTACCCTATGGCTACACCTTC. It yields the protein CASSAVPYGYTF.

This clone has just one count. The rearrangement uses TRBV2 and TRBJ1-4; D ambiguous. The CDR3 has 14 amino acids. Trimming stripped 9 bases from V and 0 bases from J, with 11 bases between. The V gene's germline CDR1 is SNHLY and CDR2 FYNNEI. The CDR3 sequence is CASRNSATNEKLFF. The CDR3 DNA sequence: TGTGCCAGTCGAAATTCGGCAACTAATGAAAAACTGTTTTTT.

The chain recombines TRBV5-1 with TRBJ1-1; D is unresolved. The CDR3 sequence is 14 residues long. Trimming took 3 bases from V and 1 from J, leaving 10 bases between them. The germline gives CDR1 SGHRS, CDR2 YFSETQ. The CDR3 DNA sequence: TGCGCCAGCAGCTCCCGGAGCCCGAACACTGAAGCTTTCTTT. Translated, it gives CASSSRSPNTEAFF.

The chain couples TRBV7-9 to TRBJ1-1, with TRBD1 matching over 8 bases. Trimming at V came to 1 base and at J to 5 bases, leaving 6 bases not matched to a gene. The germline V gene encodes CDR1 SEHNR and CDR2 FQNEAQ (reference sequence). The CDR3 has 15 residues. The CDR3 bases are TGTGCCAGCAGCTTAGACAGGGGGGGAGGGACTGAAGCTTTCTTT. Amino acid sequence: CASSLDRGGGTEAFF.

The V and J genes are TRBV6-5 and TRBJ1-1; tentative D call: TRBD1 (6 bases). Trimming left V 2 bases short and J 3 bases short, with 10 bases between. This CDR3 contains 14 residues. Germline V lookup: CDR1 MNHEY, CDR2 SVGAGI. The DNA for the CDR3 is TGTGCCAGCAGTTACGGGGGGGCGGACACTGAAGCTTTCTTT. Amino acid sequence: CASSYGGADTEAFF.

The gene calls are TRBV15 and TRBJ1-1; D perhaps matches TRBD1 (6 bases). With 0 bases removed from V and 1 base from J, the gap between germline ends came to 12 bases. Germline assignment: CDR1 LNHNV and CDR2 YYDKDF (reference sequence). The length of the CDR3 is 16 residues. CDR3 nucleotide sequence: TGTGCCACCAGCAGAGATGTCTGGACAGCGAACACTGAAGCTTTCTTT. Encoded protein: CATSRDVWTANTEAFF.

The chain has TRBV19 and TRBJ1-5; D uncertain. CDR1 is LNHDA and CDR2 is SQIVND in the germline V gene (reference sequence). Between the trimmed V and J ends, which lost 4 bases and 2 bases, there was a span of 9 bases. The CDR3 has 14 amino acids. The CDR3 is CASSTRRGNQPQHF. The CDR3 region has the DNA TGTGCCAGTAGTACTCGGCGGGGCAATCAGCCCCAGCATTTT.

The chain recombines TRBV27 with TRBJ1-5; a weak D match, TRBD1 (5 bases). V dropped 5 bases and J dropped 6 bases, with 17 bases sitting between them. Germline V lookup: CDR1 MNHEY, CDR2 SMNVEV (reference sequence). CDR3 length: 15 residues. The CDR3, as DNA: TGTGCCAGCAGTGGTCACGCAGGGTATAGTCAGCCCCAGCATTTT. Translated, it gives CASSGHAGYSQPQHF.

The DNA of the CDR3 is TGTGCCAGCCAGCGGGACAGGCCCCCCTACGAGCAGTACTTC. Encoded protein: CASQRDRPPYEQYF. The chain joins TRBV28 to TRBJ2-7; maybe TRBD1 (8 bases). The germline V and J ends were trimmed by 8 bases and 2 bases, with 16 bases remaining between them. The CDR3 is made up of 14 amino acids. The germline V gene has CDR1 MDHEN and CDR2 SYDVKM. The complete variable domain, with remaining parts taken from reference TRBV28 and TRBJ2-7, reads DVKVTQSSRYLVKRTGEKVFLECVQDMDHENMFWYRQDPGLGLRLIYFSYDVKMKEKGDIPEGYSVSREKKERFSLILESASTNQTSMYLCASQRDRPPYEQYFGPGTRLTVT.

Written as DNA, the CDR3 is TGTGCCAGCAGCTTAGTTGCGGGCCTCAACACCGGGGAGCTGTTTTTT. It translates to CASSLVAGLNTGELFF. The chain employs TRBV7-9 and TRBJ2-2, with TRBD2 as a possible D gene (5 bases). Trimming took off 1 base at V and 2 bases at J, with 11 bases between the two ends. Germline V gene lookup returns CDR1 SEHNR and CDR2 FQNEAQ (reference sequence). The CDR3 has 16 amino acids.

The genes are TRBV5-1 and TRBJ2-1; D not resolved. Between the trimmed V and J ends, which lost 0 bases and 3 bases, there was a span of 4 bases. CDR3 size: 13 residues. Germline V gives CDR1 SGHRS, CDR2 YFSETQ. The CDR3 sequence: CASSLGHYNEQFF. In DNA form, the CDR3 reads TGCGCCAGCAGCTTGGGACACTACAATGAGCAGTTCTTC. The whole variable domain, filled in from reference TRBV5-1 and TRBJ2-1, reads KAGVTQTPRYLIKTRGQQVTLSCSPISGHRSVSWYQQTPGQGLQFLFEYFSETQRNKGNFPGRFSGRQFSNSRSEMNVSTLELGDSALYLCASSLGHYNEQFFGPGTRLTVL.

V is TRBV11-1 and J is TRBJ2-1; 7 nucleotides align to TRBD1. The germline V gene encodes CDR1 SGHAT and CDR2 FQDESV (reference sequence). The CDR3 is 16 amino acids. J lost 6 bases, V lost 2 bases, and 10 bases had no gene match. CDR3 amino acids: CASSLKGAALFNEQFF. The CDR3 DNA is TGTGCCAGCAGCTTAAAGGGGGCTGCATTGTTCAATGAGCAGTTCTTC. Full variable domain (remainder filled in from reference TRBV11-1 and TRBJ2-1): EAEVAQSPRYKITEKSQAVAFWCDPISGHATLYWYRQILGQGPELLVQFQDESVVDDSQLPKDRFSAERLKGVDSTLKIQPAELGDSAMYLCASSLKGAALFNEQFFGPGTRLTVL.

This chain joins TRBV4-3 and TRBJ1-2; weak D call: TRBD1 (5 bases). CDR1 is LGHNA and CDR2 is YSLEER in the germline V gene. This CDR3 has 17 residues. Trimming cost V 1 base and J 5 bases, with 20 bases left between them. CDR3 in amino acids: CASSQGMDTGIWYGYTF. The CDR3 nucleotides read TGCGCCAGCAGCCAAGGGATGGACACCGGAATTTGGTATGGCTACACCTTC.

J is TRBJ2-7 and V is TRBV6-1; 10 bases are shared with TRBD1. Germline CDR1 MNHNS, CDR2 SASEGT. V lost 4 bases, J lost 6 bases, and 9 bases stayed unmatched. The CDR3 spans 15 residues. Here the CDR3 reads CASSGSGTGEREQYF. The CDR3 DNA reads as TGTGCCAGCAGTGGCTCCGGGACAGGGGAACGCGAGCAGTACTTC.

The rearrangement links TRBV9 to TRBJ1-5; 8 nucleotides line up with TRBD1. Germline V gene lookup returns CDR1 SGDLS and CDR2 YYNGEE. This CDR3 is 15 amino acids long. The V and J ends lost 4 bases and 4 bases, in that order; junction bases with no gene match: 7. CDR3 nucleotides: TGTGCCAGCAGCCCCCTGGGACAGGAGAATCAGCCCCAGCATTTT. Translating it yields CASSPLGQENQPQHF.

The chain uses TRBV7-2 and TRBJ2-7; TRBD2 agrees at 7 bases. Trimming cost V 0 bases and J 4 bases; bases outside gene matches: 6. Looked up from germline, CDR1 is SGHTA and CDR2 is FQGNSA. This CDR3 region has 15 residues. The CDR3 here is CASSLAPGLGYEQYF. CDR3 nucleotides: TGTGCCAGCAGCTTAGCGCCCGGACTAGGGTACGAGCAGTACTTC. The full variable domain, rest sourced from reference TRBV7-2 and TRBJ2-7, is GAGVSQSPSNKVTEKGKDVELRCDPISGHTALYWYRQSLGQGLEFLIYFQGNSAPDKSGLPSDRFSAERTGGSVSTLTIQRTQQEDSAVYLCASSLAPGLGYEQYFGPGTRLTVT.

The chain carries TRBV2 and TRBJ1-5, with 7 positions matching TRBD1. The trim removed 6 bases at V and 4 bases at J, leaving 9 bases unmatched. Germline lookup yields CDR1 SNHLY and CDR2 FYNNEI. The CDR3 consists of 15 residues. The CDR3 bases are TGTGCCAGCAGCCATGACAGGGCCGCGAATCAGCCCCAGCATTTT. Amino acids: CASSHDRAANQPQHF.

The CDR3 region is CASSQGLPGQGTGNTIYF. For the CDR3, the DNA is TGCGCCAGCAGCCAGGGTTTGCCGGGACAGGGAACTGGAAACACCATATATTTT. The rearrangement uses TRBV4-3 and TRBJ1-3; 9 nucleotides match TRBD1. The CDR3 sequence is 18 residues long. In germline, CDR1 is LGHNA, CDR2 YSLEER. Unmatched junction bases numbered 11, after V lost 3 bases and J lost 2 bases.

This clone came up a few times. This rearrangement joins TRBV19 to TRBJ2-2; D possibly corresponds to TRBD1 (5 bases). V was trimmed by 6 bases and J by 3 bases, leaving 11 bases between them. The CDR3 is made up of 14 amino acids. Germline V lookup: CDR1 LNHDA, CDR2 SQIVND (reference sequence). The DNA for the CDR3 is TGTGCCAGTAGAGGGGCTGGGTACACCGGGGAGCTGTTTTTT. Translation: CASRGAGYTGELFF.

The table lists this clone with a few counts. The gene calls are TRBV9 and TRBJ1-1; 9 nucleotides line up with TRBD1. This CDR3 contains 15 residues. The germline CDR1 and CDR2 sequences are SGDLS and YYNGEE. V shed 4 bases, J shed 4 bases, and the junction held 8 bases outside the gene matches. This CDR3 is CASSFYRDRATEAFF. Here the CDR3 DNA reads TGTGCCAGCAGCTTTTACCGGGACAGGGCCACTGAAGCTTTCTTT.

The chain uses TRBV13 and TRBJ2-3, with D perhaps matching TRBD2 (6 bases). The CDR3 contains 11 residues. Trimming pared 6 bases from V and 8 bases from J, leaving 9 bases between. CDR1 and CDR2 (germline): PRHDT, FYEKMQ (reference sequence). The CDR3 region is CASRLEGTQYF. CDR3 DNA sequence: TGTGCCAGCAGGCTGGAGGGTACGCAGTATTTT.

The CDR3 here is CASSQENIAYNEQFF. The CDR3 DNA reads TGTGCCAGCAGCCAAGAAAACATTGCCTACAATGAGCAGTTCTTC. The chain uses TRBV4-2 and TRBJ2-1, with D uncertain. CDR3 length equals 15 residues. V was pared by 0 bases and J by 2 bases, with 8 bases between. Germline V lookup: CDR1 LGHNA, CDR2 YNFKEQ.

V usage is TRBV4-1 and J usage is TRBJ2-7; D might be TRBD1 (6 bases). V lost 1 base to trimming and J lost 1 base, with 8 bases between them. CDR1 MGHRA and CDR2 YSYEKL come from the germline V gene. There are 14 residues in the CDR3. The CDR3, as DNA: TGCGCCAGCAGCCAAGGCCAGGGGTCCTACGAGCAGTACTTC. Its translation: CASSQGQGSYEQYF.

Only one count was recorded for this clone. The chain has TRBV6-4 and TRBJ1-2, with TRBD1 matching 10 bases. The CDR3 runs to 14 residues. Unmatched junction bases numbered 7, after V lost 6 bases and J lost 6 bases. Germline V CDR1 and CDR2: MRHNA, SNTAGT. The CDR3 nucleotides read TGTGCCAGCAGCAGGACAGGGGGAGGCGATGGCTACACCTTC. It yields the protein CASSRTGGGDGYTF.

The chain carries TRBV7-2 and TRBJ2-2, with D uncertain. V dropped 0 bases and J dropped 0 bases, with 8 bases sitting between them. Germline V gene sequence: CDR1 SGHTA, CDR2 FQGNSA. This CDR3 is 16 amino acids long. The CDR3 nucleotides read TGTGCCAGCAGCTTAGCAGGCAGGACGAACACCGGGGAGCTGTTTTTT. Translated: CASSLAGRTNTGELFF. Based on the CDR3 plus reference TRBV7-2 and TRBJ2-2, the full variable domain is GAGVSQSPSNKVTEKGKDVELRCDPISGHTALYWYRQSLGQGLEFLIYFQGNSAPDKSGLPSDRFSAERTGGSVSTLTIQRTQQEDSAVYLCASSLAGRTNTGELFFGEGSRLTVL.

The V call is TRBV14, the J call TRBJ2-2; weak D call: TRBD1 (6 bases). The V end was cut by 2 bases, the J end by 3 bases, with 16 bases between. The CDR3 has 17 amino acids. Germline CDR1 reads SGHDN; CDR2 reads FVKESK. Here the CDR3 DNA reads TGTGCCAGCAGCCAACGATGGCTTTCAGGGGACACCGGGGAGCTGTTTTTT. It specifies CASSQRWLSGDTGELFF. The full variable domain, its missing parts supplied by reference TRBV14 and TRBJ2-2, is EAGVTQFPSHSVIEKGQTVTLRCDPISGHDNLYWYRRVMGKEIKFLLHFVKESKQDESGMPNNRFLAERTGGTYSTLKVQPAELEDSGVYFCASSQRWLSGDTGELFFGEGSRLTVL.

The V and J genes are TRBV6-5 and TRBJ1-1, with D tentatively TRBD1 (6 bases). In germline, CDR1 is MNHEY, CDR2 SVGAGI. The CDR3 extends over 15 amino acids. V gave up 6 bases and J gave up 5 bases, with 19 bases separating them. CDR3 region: CASSPNTGRRTEAFF. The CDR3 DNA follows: TGTGCCAGCAGCCCGAATACAGGGAGAAGAACTGAAGCTTTCTTT.

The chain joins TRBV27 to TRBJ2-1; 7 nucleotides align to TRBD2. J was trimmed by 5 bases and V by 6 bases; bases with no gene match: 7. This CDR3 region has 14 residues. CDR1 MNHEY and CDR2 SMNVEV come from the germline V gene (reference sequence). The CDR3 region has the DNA TGTGCCAGCAGCCTCCGGACTAGAAACAATGAGCAGTTCTTC. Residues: CASSLRTRNNEQFF.

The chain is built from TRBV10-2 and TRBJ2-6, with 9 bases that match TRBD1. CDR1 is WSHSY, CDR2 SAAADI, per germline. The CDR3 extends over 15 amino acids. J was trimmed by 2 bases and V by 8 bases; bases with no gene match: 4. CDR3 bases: TGCGCCAGCGGAAGGACAGGGGCTGGGGCCAACGTCCTGACTTTC. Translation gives CASGRTGAGANVLTF.